This T cell receptor (beta chain) was found in a study of blood T cell repertoires in COVID-19. The overall study: From the United States, Italy and Spain came samples of acute and convalescent COVID-19. PBMCs, B-cell-depleted T cells, or T cells provided the cDNA or gDNA that made up the material.

The CDR3 runs to 13 residues. V lost 2 bases and J 4 bases, leaving 5 bases between the germline ends. Germline V gives CDR1 MNHEY, CDR2 SVGEGT. The authors' processing: Reference gene primers were amplified, and this amplification served to estimate nucleated cell counts. Data came from immunoSEQ multiplex PCR; TCRdb stores just in-frame clones and leaves some out. V, J and clone size reflect that table, while D and trimming were determined from the DNA. Of about 250,000 clones in the sample, 65% to 85% were seen once. The rearrangement links TRBV6-2 or TRBV6-3 to TRBJ2-2, with no clear D. The specimen was peripheral blood. The sequence was collected from a human donor in a cohort sampled during active COVID-19. DNA for the CDR3: TGTGCCAGCAGTTACGTCAGCACCGGGGAGCTGTTTTTT. Translating it yields CASSYVSTGELFF.